Reported below is one TCR beta chain. Its antigen remains unidentified. These data belong to a study of cytomegalovirus exposure and HLA in healthy donors. It was with 60 Vbeta and 13 Jbeta primers that the PCR ran. Sequencing was performed with immunoSEQ multiplex PCR; in TCRdb, only in-frame clones are kept and a portion is missing. The sample records over 130,000 clones, about 61% being singletons. General study results and limits: In vitro data verified a few CMV-associated chains as specific for CMV antigens. Because they were indistinguishable, some V segments, including TRBV6-2 and TRBV6-3, were excluded. In a later analysis, TCR beta V- and J-gene trimming was associated with a missense DCLRE1C variant.

CDR3 length: 15 residues. Germline V gene data show CDR1 as SGDLS and CDR2 as YYNGEE. Trimming left V 4 bases short and J 3 bases short, with 17 bases between. The sample was PBMCs. This receptor was obtained from a male donor in good health and CMV-seronegative. The V and J genes are TRBV9 and TRBJ2-7, with D possibly matching TRBD2 (5 bases). CDR3 DNA sequence: TGTGCCAGCAGCCCCTCACTAGATGGGGTCTACGAGCAGTACTTC. Amino acid sequence: CASSPSLDGVYEQYF.